This record looks at one TCR beta chain sequence and its context. The CDR3 sequence is 19 residues long. Germline CDR1 and CDR2: SEHNR and FQNEAQ (reference sequence). Germline trimming cut 4 bases from V and 6 bases from J; bases unmatched to any gene: 21. This sample stems from a study of blood T cell repertoires in COVID-19. Profiled with immunoSEQ multiplex PCR; TCRdb holds only in-frame clones, not every one. Among 200,000 to 250,000 clones listed, about nine tenths were seen once. The sequence came from a man aged 30 to 39 with COVID-19, enrolled during active disease. The chain is built from TRBV7-9 and TRBJ2-1, with 7 nucleotides matching TRBD2. The source material was peripheral blood. The CDR3 region is CASSSRIAGGTHVTNEQFF. The CDR3 DNA reads as TGTGCCAGCAGCTCCCGCATAGCGGGCGGAACCCACGTCACCAATGAGCAGTTCTTC.